This TCR beta chain was recovered during a study of blood T cell repertoires in COVID-19. Study information: There were acute and convalescent COVID-19 samples, and they came from the United States, Italy and Spain. Sample material is recorded as cDNA or gDNA derived from T cells, B-cell-depleted T cells, or PBMCs.

Original processing methods: Amplified reference gene primers provided the basis for estimating nucleated cell counts. Some clones are missing from TCRdb's copy, which holds only in-frame ones; the method was immunoSEQ multiplex PCR. Clone size and the V and J calls come from that table; the DNA yielded D and trimming. The table records approximately 470,000 clones, 75% to 90% of them present only once. The CDR3 is 14 amino acids. J lost 5 bases, V lost 5 bases, and 3 bases had no gene match. The germline CDR1 and CDR2 sequences are SEHNR and FQNEAQ (reference sequence). The specimen sequenced was peripheral blood. The receptor comes from a human donor in a cohort sampled during active COVID-19. This chain joins TRBV7-9 and TRBJ2-1; 10 nucleotides line up with TRBD2. The CDR3 DNA reads TGTGCCAGCAGCACACTAGCGGGGAACAATGAGCAGTTCTTC. This gives the protein CASSTLAGNNEQFF.